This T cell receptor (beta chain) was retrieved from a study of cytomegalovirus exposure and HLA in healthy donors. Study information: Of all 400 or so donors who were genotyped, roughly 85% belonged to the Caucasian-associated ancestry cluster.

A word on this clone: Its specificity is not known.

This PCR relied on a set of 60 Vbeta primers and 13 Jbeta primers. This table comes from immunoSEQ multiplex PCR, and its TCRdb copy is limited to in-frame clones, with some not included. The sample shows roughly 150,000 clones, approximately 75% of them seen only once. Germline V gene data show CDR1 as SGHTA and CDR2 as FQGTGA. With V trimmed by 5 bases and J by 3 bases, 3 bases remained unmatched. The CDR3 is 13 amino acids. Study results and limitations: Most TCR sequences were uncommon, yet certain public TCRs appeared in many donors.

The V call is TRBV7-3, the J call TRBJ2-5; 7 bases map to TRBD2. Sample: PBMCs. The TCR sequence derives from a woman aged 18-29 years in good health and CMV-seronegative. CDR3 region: CASSLAVKETQYF. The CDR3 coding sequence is TGTGCCAGCAGCCTAGCGGTAAAAGAGACCCAGTACTTC.